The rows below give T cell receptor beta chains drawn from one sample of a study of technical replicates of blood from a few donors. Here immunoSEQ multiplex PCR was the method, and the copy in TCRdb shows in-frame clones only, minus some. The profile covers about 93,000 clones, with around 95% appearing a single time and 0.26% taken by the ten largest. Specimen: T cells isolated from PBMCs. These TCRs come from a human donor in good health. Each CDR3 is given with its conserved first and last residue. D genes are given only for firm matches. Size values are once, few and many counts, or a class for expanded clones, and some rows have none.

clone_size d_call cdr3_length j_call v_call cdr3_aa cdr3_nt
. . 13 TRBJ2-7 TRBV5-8 CASSRRTYYEQYF TGTGCCAGCAGCCGTAGAACTTACTACGAGCAGTACTTC
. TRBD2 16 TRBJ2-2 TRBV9 CASSVDPSGGTGELFF TGTGCCAGCAGCGTAGATCCCAGCGGGGGGACCGGGGAGCTGTTTTTT
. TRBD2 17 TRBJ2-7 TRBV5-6 CASSLVGLAGRSYEQYF TGTGCCAGCAGCTTGGTAGGACTAGCGGGCCGCTCCTACGAGCAGTACTTC
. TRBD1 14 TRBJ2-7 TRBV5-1 CASSLGDRVYEQYF TGCGCCAGCAGCTTGGGCGACAGGGTCTACGAGCAGTACTTC
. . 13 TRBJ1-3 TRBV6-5 CASRTGSGNTIYF TGTGCCAGCAGAACAGGGTCTGGAAACACCATATATTTT
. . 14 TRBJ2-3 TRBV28 CASSLTGSTDTQYF TGTGCCAGCAGTTTAACCGGGAGCACAGATACGCAGTATTTT
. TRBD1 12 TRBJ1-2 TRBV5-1 CASGDSNYGYTF TGCGCCAGCGGGGACAGTAACTATGGCTACACCTTC
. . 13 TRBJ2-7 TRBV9 CASSKRGAYEQYF TGTGCCAGCAGCAAGCGTGGAGCCTACGAGCAGTACTTC
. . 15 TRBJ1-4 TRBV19 CASSLTGSLDEKLFF TGTGCCAGTAGCCTAACAGGGAGTCTGGATGAAAAACTGTTTTTT
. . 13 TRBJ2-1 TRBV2 CASSYTIYNEQFF TGTGCCAGCAGTTATACAATTTACAATGAGCAGTTCTTC
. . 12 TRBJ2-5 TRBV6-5 CASSYGRETQYF TGTGCCAGCAGTTACGGGAGGGAGACCCAGTACTTC
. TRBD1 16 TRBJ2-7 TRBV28 CASSSTSGTGPYEQYF TGTGCCAGCAGCTCAACCTCCGGGACAGGTCCCTACGAGCAGTACTTC
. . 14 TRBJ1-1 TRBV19 CASSWGGENTEAFF TGTGCCAGTAGCTGGGGAGGGGAGAACACTGAAGCTTTCTTT
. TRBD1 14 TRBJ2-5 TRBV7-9 CASSFGTGGETQYF TGTGCCAGCAGCTTCGGGACAGGGGGGGAGACCCAGTACTTC
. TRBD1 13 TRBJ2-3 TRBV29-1 CSVERQGTDTQYF TGCAGCGTTGAACGACAGGGGACAGATACGCAGTATTTT
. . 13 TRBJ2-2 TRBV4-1 CASLEGNTGELFF TGCGCCAGCCTCGAGGGGAACACCGGGGAGCTGTTTTTT
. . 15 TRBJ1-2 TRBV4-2 CASSQDLEGWVGYTF TGTGCCAGCAGCCAAGATTTGGAGGGGTGGGTTGGCTACACCTTC
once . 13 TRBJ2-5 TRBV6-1 CASRGLGRETQYF TGTGCCAGCAGAGGGTTGGGGAGAGAGACCCAGTACTTC
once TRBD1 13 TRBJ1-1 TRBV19 CASKDRAYAEAFF TGTGCCTCCAAGGACAGGGCTTATGCTGAAGCTTTCTTT
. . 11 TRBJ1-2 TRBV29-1 CSVRVNYGYTF TGCAGCGTGAGAGTTAACTATGGCTACACCTTC
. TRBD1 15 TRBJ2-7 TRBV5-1 CASSLSGTAVVKQYF TGCGCCAGCAGCTTGTCAGGGACAGCGGTGGTTAAGCAGTACTTC
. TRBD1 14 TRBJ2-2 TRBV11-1 CATRTGGSTGELFF TGTGCCACGCGGACAGGGGGCTCCACCGGGGAGCTGTTTTTT
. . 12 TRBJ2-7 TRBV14 CASSQVGTEQYF TGTGCCAGCAGCCAAGTTGGCACCGAGCAGTACTTC
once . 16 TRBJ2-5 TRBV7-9 CASSYPYRGAQETQYF TGTGCCAGCAGCTACCCTTATAGGGGTGCCCAAGAGACCCAGTACTTC
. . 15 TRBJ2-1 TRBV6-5 CASSSRGLAYNEQFF TGTGCCAGCAGTTCCCGGGGGTTAGCCTACAATGAGCAGTTCTTC
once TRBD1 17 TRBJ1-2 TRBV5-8 CASSLVFGTGSGYGYTF TGTGCCAGCAGCTTGGTTTTCGGGACAGGGTCGGGATATGGCTACACCTTC
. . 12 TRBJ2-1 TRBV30 CAWSVLYNEQFF TGTGCCTGGAGTGTACTTTACAATGAGCAGTTCTTC
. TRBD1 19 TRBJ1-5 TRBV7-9 CASSFWNGQGTPWGQPQHF TGTGCCAGCAGCTTTTGGAACGGACAGGGGACCCCTTGGGGTCAGCCCCAGCATTTT
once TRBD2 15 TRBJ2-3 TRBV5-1 CASSVTSGRSDTQYF TGCGCCAGCAGCGTGACTAGCGGGAGGTCTGATACGCAGTATTTT
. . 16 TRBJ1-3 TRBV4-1 CASSQHPGDSGNTIYF TGCGCCAGCAGCCAACACCCAGGGGACTCTGGAAACACCATATATTTT
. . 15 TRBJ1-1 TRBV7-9 CASSPAGGAGTEAFF TGTGCCAGCAGCCCTGCGGGGGGGGCAGGGACTGAAGCTTTCTTT
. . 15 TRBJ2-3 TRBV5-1 CASSLIGQTTDTQYF TGCGCCAGCAGCTTAATTGGACAGACCACAGATACGCAGTATTTT
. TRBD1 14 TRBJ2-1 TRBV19 CASMEQGVHNEQFF TGTGCCAGTATGGAGCAGGGGGTACACAATGAGCAGTTCTTC
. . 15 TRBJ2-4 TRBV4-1 CASSQGALAKNIQYF TGCGCCAGCAGCCAAGGAGCACTAGCCAAAAACATTCAGTACTTC
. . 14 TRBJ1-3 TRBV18 CASSPLSALDTIYF TGTGCCAGCTCACCACTGAGTGCTTTAGACACCATATATTTT
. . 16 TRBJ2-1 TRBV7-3 CASSLDSQGFYNEQFF TGTGCCAGCAGCCTAGACAGCCAAGGCTTCTACAATGAGCAGTTCTTC
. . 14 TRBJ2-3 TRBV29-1 CSVAAERSTDTQYF TGCAGCGTTGCCGCCGAGCGAAGCACAGATACGCAGTATTTT
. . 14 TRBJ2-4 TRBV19 CASTFTRGKNIQYF TGTGCCAGTACCTTCACTCGGGGGAAAAACATTCAGTACTTC
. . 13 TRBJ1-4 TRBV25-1 CASSDLGGNGLFF TGTGCCAGCAGTGATCTGGGGGGAAATGGACTGTTTTTT
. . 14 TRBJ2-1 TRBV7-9 CASSLQGSYNEQFF TGTGCCAGCAGCTTACAGGGCTCCTACAATGAGCAGTTCTTC
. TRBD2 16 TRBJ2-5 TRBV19 CASSIGGGAYSGTQYF TGTGCCAGTAGTATTGGCGGGGGGGCCTATTCAGGGACCCAGTACTTC
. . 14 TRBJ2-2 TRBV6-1 CASSGVRVSGELFF TGTGCCAGCAGTGGAGTCAGGGTGTCCGGGGAGCTGTTTTTT
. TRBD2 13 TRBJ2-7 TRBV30 CAWRAGLVGEQYF TGTGCCTGGAGGGCGGGACTAGTTGGCGAGCAGTACTTC
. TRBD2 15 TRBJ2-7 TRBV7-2 CASSVSGIGSYEQYF TGTGCCAGCAGCGTGAGCGGGATAGGGTCCTACGAGCAGTACTTC
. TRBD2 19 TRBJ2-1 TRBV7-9 CASSLPTSGRGVSYNEQFF TGTGCCAGCAGCCTACCGACTAGCGGGAGAGGCGTTTCCTACAATGAGCAGTTCTTC
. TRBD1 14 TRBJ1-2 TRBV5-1 CASSLEGQGDGYTF TGCGCCAGCAGCTTGGAGGGGCAGGGGGATGGCTACACCTTC
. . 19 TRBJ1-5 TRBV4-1 CASSQAQMQGGHSNQPQHF TGCGCCAGCAGCCAAGCCCAAATGCAGGGAGGCCATAGCAATCAGCCCCAGCATTTT